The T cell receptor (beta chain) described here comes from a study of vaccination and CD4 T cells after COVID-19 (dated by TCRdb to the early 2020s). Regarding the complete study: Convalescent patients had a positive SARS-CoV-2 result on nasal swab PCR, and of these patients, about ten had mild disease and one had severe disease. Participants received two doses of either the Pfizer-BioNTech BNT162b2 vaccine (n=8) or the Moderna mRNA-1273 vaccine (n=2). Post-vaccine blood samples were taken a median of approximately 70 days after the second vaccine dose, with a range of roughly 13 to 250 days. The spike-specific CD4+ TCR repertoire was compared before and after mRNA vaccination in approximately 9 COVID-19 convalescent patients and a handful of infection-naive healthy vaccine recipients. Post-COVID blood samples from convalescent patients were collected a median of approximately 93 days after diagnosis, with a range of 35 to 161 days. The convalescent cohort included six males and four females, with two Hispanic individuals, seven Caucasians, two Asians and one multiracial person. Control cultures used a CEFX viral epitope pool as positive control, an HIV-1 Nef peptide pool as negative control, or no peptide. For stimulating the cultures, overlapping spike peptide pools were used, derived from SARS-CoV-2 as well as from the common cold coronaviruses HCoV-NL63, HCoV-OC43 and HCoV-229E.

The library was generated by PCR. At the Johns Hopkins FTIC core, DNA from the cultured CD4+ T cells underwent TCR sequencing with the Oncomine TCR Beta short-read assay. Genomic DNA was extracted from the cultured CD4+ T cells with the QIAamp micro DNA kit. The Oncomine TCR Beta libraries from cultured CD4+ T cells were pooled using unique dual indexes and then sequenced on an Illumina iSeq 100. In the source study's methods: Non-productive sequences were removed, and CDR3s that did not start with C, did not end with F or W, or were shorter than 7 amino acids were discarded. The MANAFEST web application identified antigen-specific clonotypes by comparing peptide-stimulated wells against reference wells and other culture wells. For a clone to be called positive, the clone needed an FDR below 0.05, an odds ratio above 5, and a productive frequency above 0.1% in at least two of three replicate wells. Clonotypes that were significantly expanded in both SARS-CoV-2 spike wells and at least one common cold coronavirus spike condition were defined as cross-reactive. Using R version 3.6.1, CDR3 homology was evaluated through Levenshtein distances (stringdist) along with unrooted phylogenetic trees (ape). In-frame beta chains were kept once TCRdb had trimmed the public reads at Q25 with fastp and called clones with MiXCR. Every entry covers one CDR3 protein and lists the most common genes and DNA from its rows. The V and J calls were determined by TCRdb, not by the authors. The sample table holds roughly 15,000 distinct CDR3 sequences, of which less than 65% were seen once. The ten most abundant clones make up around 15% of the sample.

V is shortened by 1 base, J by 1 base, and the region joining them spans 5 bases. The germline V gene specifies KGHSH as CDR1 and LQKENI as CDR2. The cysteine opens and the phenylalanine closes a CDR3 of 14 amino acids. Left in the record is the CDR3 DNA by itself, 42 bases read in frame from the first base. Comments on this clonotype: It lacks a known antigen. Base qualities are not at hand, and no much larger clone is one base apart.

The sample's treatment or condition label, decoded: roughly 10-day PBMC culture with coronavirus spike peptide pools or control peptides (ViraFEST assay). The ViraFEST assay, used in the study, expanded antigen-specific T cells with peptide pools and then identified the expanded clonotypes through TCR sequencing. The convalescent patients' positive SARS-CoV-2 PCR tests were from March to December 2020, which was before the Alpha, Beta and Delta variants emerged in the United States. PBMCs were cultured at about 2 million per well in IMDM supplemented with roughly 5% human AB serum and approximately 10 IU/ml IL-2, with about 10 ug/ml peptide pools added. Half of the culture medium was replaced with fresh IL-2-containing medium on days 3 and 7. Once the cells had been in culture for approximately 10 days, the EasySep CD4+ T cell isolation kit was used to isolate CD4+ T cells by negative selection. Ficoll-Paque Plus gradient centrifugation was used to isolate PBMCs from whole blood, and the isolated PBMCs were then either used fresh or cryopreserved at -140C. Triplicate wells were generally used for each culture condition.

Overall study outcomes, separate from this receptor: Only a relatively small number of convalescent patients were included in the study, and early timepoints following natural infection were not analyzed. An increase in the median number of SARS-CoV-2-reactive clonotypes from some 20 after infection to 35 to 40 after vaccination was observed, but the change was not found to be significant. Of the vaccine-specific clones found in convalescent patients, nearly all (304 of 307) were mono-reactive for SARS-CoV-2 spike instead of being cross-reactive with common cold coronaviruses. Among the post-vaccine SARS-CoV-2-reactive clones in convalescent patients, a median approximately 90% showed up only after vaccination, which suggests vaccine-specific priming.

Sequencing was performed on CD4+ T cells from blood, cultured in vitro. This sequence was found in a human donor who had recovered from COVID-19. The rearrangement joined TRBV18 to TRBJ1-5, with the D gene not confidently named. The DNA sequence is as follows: TGTGCCAGCTCACCACTAGCGAGCAATCAGCCCCAGCATTTT. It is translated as CASSPLASNQPQHF.